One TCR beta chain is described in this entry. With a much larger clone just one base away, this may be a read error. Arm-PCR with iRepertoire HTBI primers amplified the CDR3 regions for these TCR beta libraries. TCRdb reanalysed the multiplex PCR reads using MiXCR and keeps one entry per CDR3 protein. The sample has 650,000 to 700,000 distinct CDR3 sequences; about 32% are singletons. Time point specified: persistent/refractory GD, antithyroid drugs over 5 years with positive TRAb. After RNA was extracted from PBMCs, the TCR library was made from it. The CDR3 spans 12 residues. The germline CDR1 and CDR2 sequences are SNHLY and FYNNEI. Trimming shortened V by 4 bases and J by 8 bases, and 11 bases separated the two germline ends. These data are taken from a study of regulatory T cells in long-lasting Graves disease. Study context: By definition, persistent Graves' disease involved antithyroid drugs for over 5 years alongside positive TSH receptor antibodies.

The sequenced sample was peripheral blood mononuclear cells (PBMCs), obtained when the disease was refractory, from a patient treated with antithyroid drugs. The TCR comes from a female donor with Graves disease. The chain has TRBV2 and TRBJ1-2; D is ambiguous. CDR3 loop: CASSGVNGGYTF. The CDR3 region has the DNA TGTGCCAGCAGTGGGGTTAATGGAGGCTACACCTTC.